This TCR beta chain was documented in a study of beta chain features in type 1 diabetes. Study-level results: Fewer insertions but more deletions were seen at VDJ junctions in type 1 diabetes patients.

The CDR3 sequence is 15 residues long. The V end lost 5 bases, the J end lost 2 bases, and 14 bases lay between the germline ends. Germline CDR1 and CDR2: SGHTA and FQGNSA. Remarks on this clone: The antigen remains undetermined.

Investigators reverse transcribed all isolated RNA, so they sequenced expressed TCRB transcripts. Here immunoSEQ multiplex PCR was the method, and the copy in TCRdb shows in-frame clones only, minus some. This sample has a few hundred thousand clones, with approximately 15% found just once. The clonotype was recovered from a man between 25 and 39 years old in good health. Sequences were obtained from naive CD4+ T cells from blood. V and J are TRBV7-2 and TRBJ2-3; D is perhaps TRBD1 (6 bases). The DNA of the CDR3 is TGTGCCAGCAGCGAACCGGGACACCCCACAGATACGCAGTATTTT. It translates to CASSEPGHPTDTQYF.